The 20 T cell receptor beta chains listed next were all sequenced from one sample in a study of beta chain features in type 1 diabetes. TCRB transcripts that were expressed got sequenced, as all of the isolated RNA had been reverse transcribed. The table came from immunoSEQ multiplex PCR; TCRdb's copy has only in-frame clones and leaves some out. This table has hundreds of thousands of clones, around 16% appearing once. The sequenced material came from naive CD4+ T cells from blood. Receptor source: a young man in good health.

This clone was picked up a small number of times. The rearrangement uses TRBV18 and TRBJ2-2; 7 bases line up with TRBD2. V gave up 0 bases and J gave up 0 bases; unmatched junction bases: 4. Germline V gives CDR1 KGHSH, CDR2 LQKENI. There are 17 residues in the CDR3. The CDR3 region has the DNA TGTGCCAGCTCACCACCGGGTACTAGCGCGAACACCGGGGAGCTGTTTTTT. The encoded protein is CASSPPGTSANTGELFF.

V usage is TRBV28 and J usage is TRBJ1-2, with no clear D. The CDR3 has 16 residues. The V end lost 3 bases, the J end lost 4 bases, and 18 bases lay between the germline ends. Germline V gene lookup returns CDR1 MDHEN and CDR2 SYDVKM. CDR3 coding DNA: TGTGCCAGCAGTTTTGGTAGTCGTACAGAGTCCTATGGCTACACCTTC. This translates into CASSFGSRTESYGYTF.

The chain carries TRBV15 and TRBJ1-5; D call uncertain. CDR1 and CDR2 (germline): LNHNV, YYDKDF (reference sequence). This CDR3 has 15 residues. Trimming stripped 0 bases from V and 6 bases from J, with 12 bases between. This CDR3 reads CATSRDNGVGQPQHF. As DNA, the CDR3 is TGTGCCACCAGCAGAGATAACGGGGTTGGTCAGCCCCAGCATTTT. Looking up the rest from reference TRBV15 and TRBJ1-5 gives the full variable domain: DAMVIQNPRYQVTQFGKPVTLSCSQTLNHNVMYWYQQKSSQAPKLLFHYYDKDFNNEADTPDNFQSRRPNTSFCFLDIRSPGLGDTAMYLCATSRDNGVGQPQHFGDGTRLSIL.

This clone has a handful of counts. The genes are TRBV4-3 and TRBJ2-1; 8 bases are a match to TRBD2. This CDR3 region has 15 residues. The V and J ends lost 1 base and 2 bases, in that order; junction bases with no gene match: 1. Germline CDR1 reads LGHNA; CDR2 reads YSLEER. The CDR3 loop is CASSQVSGAYNEQFF. The CDR3, as DNA: TGCGCCAGCAGCCAAGTTAGCGGGGCCTACAATGAGCAGTTCTTC.

The genes are TRBV7-2 and TRBJ1-1, with D maybe TRBD1 (5 bases). This CDR3 region has 12 residues. V lost 4 bases and J 11 bases, leaving 14 bases between the germline ends. Looked up from germline, CDR1 is SGHTA and CDR2 is FQGNSA. The CDR3 loop is CASSSRDAVAFF. The CDR3 nucleotides are TGTGCCAGCAGCTCGCGGGACGCGGTGGCTTTCTTT.

Here the CDR3 DNA reads TGCGCCAGCAGCCCAGTAGCGCCAGGGGGTCGAGAGACCCAGTACTTC. Its protein product is CASSPVAPGGRETQYF. The V and J genes are TRBV5-1 and TRBJ2-5; 7 bases agree with TRBD1. This CDR3 comprises 16 residues. CDR1 is SGHRS and CDR2 is YFSETQ in the germline V gene. V gave up 4 bases and J gave up 4 bases; unmatched junction bases: 13.

In its sample, this clone was seen a few times. CDR3 nucleotides: TGTGCCAGCGGATCTCTTTCCGAGGTCGGCGGGAAACTGTTTTTT. Protein: CASGSLSEVGGKLFF. This chain joins TRBV28 and TRBJ1-4; D is unclear. The CDR3 covers 15 residues. V was cut by 8 bases and J by 11 bases, with 24 bases left in between. Germline V lookup: CDR1 MDHEN, CDR2 SYDVKM.

The chain joins TRBV6-5 to TRBJ1-1; D gene ambiguous. This CDR3 is 14 amino acids long. The V gene lost 6 bases and the J gene lost 5 bases, with 16 bases spanning the gap. CDR1 is MNHEY and CDR2 is SVGAGI in the germline V gene. The CDR3 loop reads CASRERAARTEAFF. CDR3 nucleotide sequence: TGTGCCAGCAGGGAGAGGGCGGCCAGGACTGAAGCTTTCTTT.

This clone was seen only a few times. This chain uses TRBV7-2 with TRBJ2-1; no definite D call. Germline V gene data show CDR1 as SGHTA and CDR2 as FQGNSA. This CDR3 region has 14 residues. V was shortened by 5 bases and J by 7 bases, with 15 bases between the two germline ends. The CDR3 DNA follows: TGTGCCAGCAGCCCGTGGTCCGGGCAGAATGAGCAGTTCTTC. Translated, it gives CASSPWSGQNEQFF.

J is TRBJ1-5 and V is TRBV30, with D unresolved. The germline V gene has CDR1 GTSNPN and CDR2 SVGIG (reference sequence). The CDR3 has 13 residues. V lost 2 bases, J lost 2 bases, and 7 bases lay in between. This chain's CDR3 is CAWSRVRNQPQHF. The CDR3 DNA reads as TGTGCCTGGAGTCGAGTCCGCAATCAGCCCCAGCATTTT.

This rearrangement joins TRBV2 to TRBJ2-1; D is undetermined. Germline V gene data show CDR1 as SNHLY and CDR2 as FYNNEI. V was cut by 3 bases and J by 6 bases, with 9 bases left in between. This CDR3 region has 13 residues. DNA of the CDR3: TGTGCCAGCAGTGAGGGTCAGTCCAATGAGCAGTTCTTC. This sequence encodes CASSEGQSNEQFF.

In this sample, this clone turned up a few times. The chain couples TRBV19 to TRBJ1-1; D may be TRBD1 (5 bases). Deletions cut 1 base from V and 6 bases from J, with 12 bases between. Germline CDR1 reads LNHDA; CDR2 reads SQIVND (reference sequence). The CDR3 consists of 14 residues. DNA of the CDR3: TGTGCCAGTAGTATAGCGGCTTTGGGGGCTGAAGCTTTCTTT. This translates into CASSIAALGAEAFF.

This clone was counted a few times. The gene calls are TRBV4-1 and TRBJ1-1; a possible D gene is TRBD1 (5 bases). Germline CDR1 is MGHRA and CDR2 is YSYEKL. The CDR3 totals 16 residues. Between the trimmed V and J ends, which lost 4 bases and 1 base, there was a span of 16 bases. DNA for the CDR3: TGCGCCAGCAGCCCGAACGCAGGGTTCGCGAACACTGAAGCTTTCTTT. Translating it yields CASSPNAGFANTEAFF.

V usage is TRBV10-3 and J usage is TRBJ1-2, with D perhaps matching TRBD1 (5 bases). The V gene lost 4 bases and the J gene lost 6 bases, with 18 bases spanning the gap. The CDR3 covers 15 residues. Germline CDR1 reads ENHRY; CDR2 reads SYGVKD. The CDR3 DNA reads as TGTGCCATCAGTGGGATTCCGGGACCAGGTCATGGCTACACCTTC. Amino acids: CAISGIPGPGHGYTF.

There are a few counts of this clone. The chain has TRBV9 and TRBJ1-1; possibly TRBD1 for D (5 bases). There are 15 residues in the CDR3. Trimming stripped 4 bases from V and 2 bases from J, with 15 bases between. CDR1 is SGDLS, CDR2 YYNGEE, per germline. The CDR3 loop reads CASSLYTGQNTEAFF. The CDR3 bases are TGTGCCAGCAGCCTCTATACAGGACAAAACACTGAAGCTTTCTTT.

This clone was found a few times. This rearrangement joins TRBV7-9 to TRBJ2-1; 10 positions agree with TRBD1. CDR3 length: 17 residues. With 7 bases clipped from V and 1 base from J, the junction kept 10 bases outside the gene matches. Per the germline V gene, CDR1 is SEHNR and CDR2 is FQNEAQ (reference sequence). CDR3 sequence reads: CASIYRDRGRSYNEQFF. The DNA of the CDR3 is TGTGCCAGCATATACCGGGACAGGGGCCGTTCCTACAATGAGCAGTTCTTC.

This rearrangement joins TRBV10-3 to TRBJ2-3; 11 nucleotides line up with TRBD2. CDR1 is ENHRY and CDR2 is SYGVKD in the germline V gene. CDR3 length: 16 amino acids. V shed 6 bases and J 5 bases; nucleotides not matched to a gene: 10. The CDR3, as DNA: TGTGCCATCAGCTCACGTAGCGGGGGGGCCCGAGATACGCAGTATTTT. Protein: CAISSRSGGARDTQYF.

This clone was detected a few times. The rearrangement uses TRBV30 and TRBJ1-4; possible D gene TRBD1, 5 bases. V was trimmed by 0 bases and J by 4 bases, leaving 9 bases between them. CDR1 and CDR2 from the germline V gene are GTSNPN and SVGIG (reference sequence). The CDR3 totals 14 residues. CDR3 sequence reads: CAWSVTGINEKLFF. As DNA, the CDR3 is TGTGCCTGGAGTGTAACAGGCATTAATGAAAAACTGTTTTTT.

The chain uses TRBV6-1 and TRBJ1-5; no firm D call. This CDR3 has 15 amino acids. Germline loops: CDR1 MNHNS, CDR2 SASEGT. The V and J ends lost 3 bases and 5 bases respectively, with 14 bases between them. The CDR3 loop reads CASSDARPGYQPQHF. The CDR3 DNA is TGTGCCAGCAGTGATGCCCGACCGGGTTATCAGCCCCAGCATTTT.

The rearrangement links TRBV28 to TRBJ1-2, with TRBD1 matching over 10 bases. The CDR3 has 15 residues. V gave up 6 bases and J gave up 4 bases; unmatched junction bases: 8. Germline assignment: CDR1 MDHEN and CDR2 SYDVKM. The DNA for the CDR3 is TGTGCCAGCAGGGAACCGGGACAGGGGTCCTATGGCTACACCTTC. Translating it yields CASREPGQGSYGYTF.